Listed below are T cell receptor beta chains from one sample, sequenced in a study of blood T cell repertoires in COVID-19. The data were produced by immunoSEQ multiplex PCR, yet TCRdb's version contains in-frame clones alone and is incomplete. The sample has roughly 410,000 clones; over 75% are singletons. The sequenced sample was peripheral blood. These receptors were obtained from a woman aged 55 to 70 with COVID-19, enrolled during active disease. Both conserved end residues are trimmed from each CDR3.

V	length	CDR3
TRBV7-9	13	ASSLGQGTKPEAF
TRBV27	13	ASSGGETGNQPQH
TRBV18	12	ASSPGSKDYEQY
TRBV27	13	ASSPGQGFTYGYT
TRBV6-5	13	ASSYSGGGHNEQF
TRBV20-1	9	SARRGDEQY
TRBV28	15	ASRSGEGNLAKNIQY
TRBV7-2	15	ASSFPRGGGSYNEQF
TRBV7-9	12	ASSLAGGVTEAF
TRBV7-6	13	ASSPTGTSNYGYT
TRBV30	13	AWSVPGRSNYGYT
TRBV7-6	14	ASSQRGGAGYNEQF
TRBV5-4	13	ASSQGQFLTDTQY
TRBV27	11	ASSQTSPYEQY
TRBV5-1	13	ASSLRQGLPGEQY
TRBV29-1	12	SVANRGGTYEQY
TRBV29-1	11	SAGTSEAYEQY
TRBV15	10	ATSRAGYEQY
TRBV5-1	12	ASSPRDSYNEQF
TRBV6-1	13	ASSDRTGRDYGYT
TRBV5-4	13	ASSRSGGLDEKLF
TRBV4-1	12	ASSQVGRLYEQY
TRBV5-6	11	ASSLDENYGYT